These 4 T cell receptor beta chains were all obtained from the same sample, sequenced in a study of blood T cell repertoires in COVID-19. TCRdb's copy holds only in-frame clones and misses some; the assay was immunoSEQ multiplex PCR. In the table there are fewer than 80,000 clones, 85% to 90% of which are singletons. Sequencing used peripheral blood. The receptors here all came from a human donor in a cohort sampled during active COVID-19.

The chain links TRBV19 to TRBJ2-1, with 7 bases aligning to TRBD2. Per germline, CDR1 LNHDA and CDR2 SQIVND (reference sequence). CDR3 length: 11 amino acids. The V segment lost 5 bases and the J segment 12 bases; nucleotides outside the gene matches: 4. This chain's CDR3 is CASSYGGGQFF. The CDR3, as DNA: TGTGCCAGTAGTTATGGGGGGGGGCAGTTCTTC.

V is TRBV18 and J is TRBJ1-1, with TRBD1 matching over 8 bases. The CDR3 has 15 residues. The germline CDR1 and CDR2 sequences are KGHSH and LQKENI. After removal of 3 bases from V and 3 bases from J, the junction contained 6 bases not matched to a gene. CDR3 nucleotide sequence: TGTGCCAGCTCACCTAAGACAGGGGCGGACACTGAAGCTTTCTTT. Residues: CASSPKTGADTEAFF.

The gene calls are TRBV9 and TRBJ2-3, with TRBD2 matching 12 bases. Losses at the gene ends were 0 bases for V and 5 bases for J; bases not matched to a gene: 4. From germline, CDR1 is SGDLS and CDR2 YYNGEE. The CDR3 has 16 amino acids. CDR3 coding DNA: TGTGCCAGCAGCGTAGTTCCTAGCGGGAGGGTAGATACGCAGTATTTT. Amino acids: CASSVVPSGRVDTQYF.

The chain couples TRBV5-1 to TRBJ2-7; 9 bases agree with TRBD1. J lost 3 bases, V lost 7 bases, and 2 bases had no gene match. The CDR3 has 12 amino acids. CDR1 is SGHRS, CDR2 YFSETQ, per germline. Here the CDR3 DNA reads TGCGCCAGCGGGACAGGGCACTACGAGCAGTACTTC. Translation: CASGTGHYEQYF.